Detailed here is one TCR beta chain. This sample is part of a study of cytomegalovirus exposure and HLA in healthy donors. Amplification used 60 Vbeta primers and 13 Jbeta primers. The assay was immunoSEQ multiplex PCR, and TCRdb's table has in-frame clones only and misses some. The sample records about 240,000 clones, about 86% being singletons. Specimen: PBMCs. This TCR came from a woman aged 55-70 years in good health and CMV-seropositive.

CDR3 sequence: CSVAGRLSYEQYF. The CDR3 bases are TGCAGCGTTGCTGGGAGACTTTCCTACGAGCAGTACTTC. The gene calls are TRBV29-1 and TRBJ2-7, with a tentative D call TRBD2 (5 bases). V was clipped by 4 bases and J by 1 base, with 11 bases between them. Per the germline V gene, CDR1 is SQVTM and CDR2 is ANQGSEA. The CDR3 extends over 13 amino acids.